These 4 T cell receptor beta chains came from one sample sequenced in a study of blood T cells in healthy people across ages. A second 7 to 11 cycle PCR used barcoded and J-beta primers. Using its own MiXCR run on the 5' RACE reads, TCRdb lists one record per CDR3 protein. The repertoire holds roughly 1.4 million distinct CDR3 sequences, with 59% as singletons. Sequencing input: blood. The source of these receptors is a man aged 18 to 29 in good health.

The chain carries TRBV6-2 or TRBV6-3 and TRBJ2-1, with 9 bases lining up with TRBD2. This CDR3 region has 15 residues. The germline gives CDR1 MNHEY, CDR2 SVGEGT. The junction had 9 bases not matched to a gene; V was cut back by 5 bases and J by 7 bases. The CDR3 sequence: CASSPPGLAPNEQFF. CDR3 coding DNA: TGTGCCAGCAGTCCGCCGGGACTAGCCCCAAATGAGCAGTTCTTC.

The rearrangement links TRBV10-3 to TRBJ2-5, with 9 bases aligning to TRBD1. J lost 6 bases, V lost 4 bases, and 6 bases had no gene match. Per the germline V gene, CDR1 is ENHRY and CDR2 is SYGVKD. The CDR3 loop spans 14 amino acids. The CDR3, as DNA: TGTGCCATCAGTGGGACAGGGGCGCCTAAGACCCAGTACTTC. This translates into CAISGTGAPKTQYF.

There are a few counts of this clonotype. The V and J genes are TRBV28 and TRBJ2-7; 10 bases line up with TRBD2. The length of the CDR3 is 16 residues. Germline V gene data show CDR1 as MDHEN and CDR2 as SYDVKM. Trimming at V came to 5 bases and at J to 2 bases, leaving 9 bases not matched to a gene. Here the CDR3 DNA reads TGTGCCAGCAGTACGGAAGCGGGAGGGGACCCCTACGAGCAGTACTTC. Translation gives CASSTEAGGDPYEQYF.

In this sample, this clonotype turned up a few times. The chain carries TRBV13 and TRBJ2-1; TRBD2 matches at 15 bases. Looked up from germline, CDR1 is PRHDT and CDR2 is FYEKMQ (reference sequence). Trimming at V came to 5 bases and at J to 3 bases, leaving 17 bases not matched to a gene. The CDR3 length is 21 residues. The DNA for the CDR3 is TGTGCCAGCAGCCTCCGGACTAGCGGGGGGGCCGGGGCAACAAACTACAATGAGCAGTTCTTC. It encodes CASSLRTSGGAGATNYNEQFF.